These 10 T cell receptor beta chains were all obtained from the same sample, sequenced in a study of vaccination and CD4 T cells after COVID-19. CD4+ T cells that had been cultured provided DNA sequenced with the Oncomine TCR Beta short-read assay. TCRdb recomputed calls from the PCR reads with MiXCR, one row per CDR3 protein. The sample holds about 16,000 distinct CDR3 sequences, about 35% seen once. Specified treatment: approximately 9-day PBMC culture with coronavirus spike peptide pools or control peptides (ViraFEST assay). The antigens of these receptors remain unknown. Source material: cultured CD4+ T cells from blood. These receptor sequences come from a human donor with COVID-19.

This chain connects TRBV6-2 or TRBV6-3 to TRBJ1-1; D gene ambiguous. CDR1 and CDR2 from the germline V gene are MNHEY and SVGEGT. Trimming left V 6 bases short and J 2 bases short, with 13 bases between. This CDR3 contains 14 residues. The CDR3 is CASRRPTTNTEAFF. CDR3 DNA sequence: TGTGCCAGCAGGCGACCGACAACTAACACTGAAGCTTTCTTT.

The V gene is TRBV19, the J gene TRBJ2-1, with TRBD2 identical over 8 bases. Germline V gene lookup returns CDR1 LNHDA and CDR2 SQIVND (reference sequence). The J segment lost 3 bases and the V segment lost 6 bases, leaving 7 bases of the junction unmatched. This CDR3 contains 15 residues. CDR3 nucleotide sequence: TGTGCCAGTAGGACCGGGACTAGGGACTACAATGAGCAGTTCTTC. This sequence encodes CASRTGTRDYNEQFF.

This clonotype has more than one count but fewer than ten. The chain is built from TRBV6-2 or TRBV6-3 and TRBJ1-2, with D possibly matching TRBD1 (5 bases). The CDR3 runs 16 residues. Trimming pared 2 bases from V and 7 bases from J, leaving 20 bases between. The V gene's germline CDR1 is MNHEY and CDR2 SVGEGT. DNA for the CDR3: TGTGCCAGCAGTTACGAGGTGTACGGCAGGGAGGTTGGCTACACCTTC. Translating gives CASSYEVYGREVGYTF.

This clonotype has just a few counts. The chain is built from TRBV6-1 and TRBJ1-6, with D possibly TRBD1 on 5 matching bases. Deletions cut 3 bases from V and 2 bases from J, with 11 bases between. The CDR3 totals 16 residues. CDR1 is MNHNS and CDR2 is SASEGT in the germline V gene. The chain's CDR3 is CASSDGGVAYNSPLHF. CDR3 nucleotides: TGTGCCAGCAGTGACGGGGGGGTGGCCTATAATTCACCCCTCCACTTT.

The genes are TRBV5-1 and TRBJ2-7; D not certain. Germline-derived CDR1 and CDR2 are SGHRS and YFSETQ. V shed 4 bases and J shed 0 bases, with 14 bases lying between them. This CDR3 contains 15 residues. The CDR3: CASSSLGPISYEQYF. CDR3 sequence (DNA): TGCGCCAGCAGCAGCTTGGGTCCAATCTCCTACGAGCAGTACTTC. The whole variable domain, remainder taken from reference TRBV5-1 and TRBJ2-7, is KAGVTQTPRYLIKTRGQQVTLSCSPISGHRSVSWYQQTPGQGLQFLFEYFSETQRNKGNFPGRFSGRQFSNSRSEMNVSTLELGDSALYLCASSSLGPISYEQYFGPGTRLTVT.

This clonotype was detected once. This sequence joins TRBV11-2 and TRBJ1-3; D is uncertain. Germline V gene data show CDR1 as SGHAT and CDR2 as FQNNGV. CDR3 length: 14 residues. V shed 4 bases and J shed 4 bases, with 11 bases lying between them. The CDR3 loop is CASSSRLSGNTIYF. CDR3 nucleotide sequence: TGTGCCAGCAGCTCGAGGTTGTCCGGAAACACCATATATTTT. Filled out from reference TRBV11-2 and TRBJ1-3, the complete variable domain reads EAGVAQSPRYKIIEKRQSVAFWCNPISGHATLYWYQQILGQGPKLLIQFQNNGVVDDSQLPKDRFSAERLKGVDSTLKIQPAKLEDSAVYLCASSSRLSGNTIYFGEGSWLTVV.

The chain has TRBV6-1 and TRBJ1-5; D ambiguous. V was cut by 6 bases and J by 11 bases, with 17 bases left in between. The CDR3 loop spans 13 amino acids. Germline CDR1 MNHNS, CDR2 SASEGT. CDR3 DNA: TGTGCCAGCAGCCCAACAGCTCTTCAATCCCAGCATTTT. It translates to CASSPTALQSQHF.

The chain uses TRBV5-4 and TRBJ1-6; D is possibly TRBD1 (5 bases). Trimming took 0 bases from V and 7 from J, leaving 8 bases between them. The CDR3 is 14 amino acids. The germline gives CDR1 SGHNT, CDR2 YYREEE (reference sequence). The CDR3 DNA follows: TGTGCCAGCAGCTTGGATGGGGGAAATTCACCCCTCCACTTT. Encoded protein: CASSLDGGNSPLHF.

This clonotype was counted between two and nine times. This sequence joins TRBV6-5 and TRBJ1-2, with D perhaps TRBD1 (5 bases). V gave up 0 bases and J gave up 4 bases, with 15 bases separating them. The CDR3 has 16 amino acids. Germline V gene sequence: CDR1 MNHEY, CDR2 SVGAGI. Here the CDR3 reads CASSYSFPRDGYGYTF. DNA of the CDR3: TGTGCCAGCAGTTACTCATTCCCCAGGGATGGCTATGGCTACACCTTC.

This chain connects TRBV28 to TRBJ2-3, with 9 bases identical to TRBD1. The CDR3 is made up of 14 amino acids. V trimming: 7 bases; J trimming: 4 bases; junction bases outside the gene matches: 6. Germline values: CDR1 MDHEN, CDR2 SYDVKM. CDR3 residues: CASTTGGRSDTQYF. The CDR3 DNA follows: TGTGCCAGCACCACAGGGGGCCGATCAGATACGCAGTATTTT.